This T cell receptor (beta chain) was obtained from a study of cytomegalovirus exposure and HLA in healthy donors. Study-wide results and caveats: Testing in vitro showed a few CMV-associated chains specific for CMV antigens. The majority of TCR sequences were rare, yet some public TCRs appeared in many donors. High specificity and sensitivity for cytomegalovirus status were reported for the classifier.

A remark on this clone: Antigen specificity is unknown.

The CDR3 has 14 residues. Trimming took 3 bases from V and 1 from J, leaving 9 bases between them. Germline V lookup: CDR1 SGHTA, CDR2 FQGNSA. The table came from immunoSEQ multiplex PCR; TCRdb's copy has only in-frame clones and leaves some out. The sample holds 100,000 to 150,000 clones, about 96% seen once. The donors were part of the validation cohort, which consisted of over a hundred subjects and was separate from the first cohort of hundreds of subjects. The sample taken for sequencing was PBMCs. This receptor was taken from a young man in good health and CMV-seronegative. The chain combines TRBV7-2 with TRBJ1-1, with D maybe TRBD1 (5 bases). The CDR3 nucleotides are TGTGCCAGCAGCTTGGACGGGGGGAACACTGAAGCTTTCTTT. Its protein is CASSLDGGNTEAFF. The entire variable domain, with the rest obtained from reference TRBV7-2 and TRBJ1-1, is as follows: GAGVSQSPSNKVTEKGKDVELRCDPISGHTALYWYRQSLGQGLEFLIYFQGNSAPDKSGLPSDRFSAERTGGSVSTLTIQRTQQEDSAVYLCASSLDGGNTEAFFGQGTRLTVV.